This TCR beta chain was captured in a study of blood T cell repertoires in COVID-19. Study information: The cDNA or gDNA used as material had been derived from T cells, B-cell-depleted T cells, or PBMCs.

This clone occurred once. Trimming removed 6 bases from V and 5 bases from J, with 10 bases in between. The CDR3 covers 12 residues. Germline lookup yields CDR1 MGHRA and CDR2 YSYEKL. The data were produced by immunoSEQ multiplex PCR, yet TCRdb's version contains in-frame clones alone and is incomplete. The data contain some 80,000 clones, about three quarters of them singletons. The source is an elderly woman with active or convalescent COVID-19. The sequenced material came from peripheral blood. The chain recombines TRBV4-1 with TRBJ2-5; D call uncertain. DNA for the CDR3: TGCGCCAGCAGTCAAACCGGGGAGACCCAGTACTTC. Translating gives CASSQTGETQYF.